The clone carrying this T cell receptor beta chain was counted ten times or more. Its cognate antigen is unknown. The data were taken from a study of T cells in Graves' hyperthyroidism and ophthalmopathy. TCR beta CDR3 regions were amplified from RNA. HTBI primers drove first-round RT-PCR of the TCR CDR3. TCRdb redid the calling of the multiplex PCR reads with MiXCR, one entry per CDR3 protein. This sample has hundreds of thousands of distinct CDR3 sequences; around 45% occur once, and the top ten carry just over 8%. Thyroid ultrasound, orbital computed tomography, clinical symptoms, and serum thyroxine and TRAb underpinned diagnoses. From germline, CDR1 is SEHNR and CDR2 FQNEAQ (reference sequence). The CDR3 covers 14 residues. Trimming stripped 5 bases from V and 4 bases from J, with 9 bases between. Points from the study as a whole: Blood also held most thyroid clonotypes expanded beyond 0.001.

The rearrangement joins TRBV7-9 to TRBJ2-6, with D unresolved. Specimen: peripheral blood or thyroid tissue (not recorded which). The source is a woman aged 18-29 years with Graves' hyperthyroidism. The CDR3 DNA follows: TGTGCCAGCAGCCGAGCAGCCGGGGCCAACGTCCTGACTTTC. It translates to CASSRAAGANVLTF. Based on the CDR3 plus reference TRBV7-9 and TRBJ2-6, the full variable domain is DTGVSQNPRHKITKRGQNVTFRCDPISEHNRLYWYRQTLGQGPEFLTYFQNEAQLEKSRLLSDRFSAERPKGSFSTLEIQRTEQGDSAMYLCASSRAAGANVLTFGAGSRLTVL.